The following is a TCR beta chain sequence with its context. Its cognate antigen is unknown. The source of the sample is a study of CD8+ T cells in alopecia areata. In the study overall: The percentage of affected scalp area served as the score of severity for treated patients. Study-wide findings and caveats: One nonresponder leaves baseline CD8+ expansion's link to response uncertain.

Reverse transcription of extracted RNA yielded cDNA, which provided the sequencing template. The data were produced by immunoSEQ multiplex PCR, yet TCRdb's version contains in-frame clones alone and is incomplete. The sample holds 150,000 to 250,000 clones; more than 45% are singletons and the top ten take 5% to 6%. Treatment noted: oral pan-JAK inhibitor, 5-10 mg twice daily. Peripheral blood samples and lesional scalp punch biopsies were obtained from alopecia areata patients. The clonotype was recovered from a human donor with alopecia areata. The sequenced sample was CD4+ T cells sorted from blood, obtained at week 24, from a patient treated with tofacitinib.

CDR3 residues: CASSPGTGETQYF. In DNA, the CDR3 is TGTGCCAGCAGCCCAGGGACAGGAGAGACCCAGTACTTC. The rearrangement links TRBV7-7 to TRBJ2-5, with 8 bases that match TRBD1. The CDR3 loop spans 13 amino acids. Germline CDR1 SSHAT, CDR2 FNYEAQ (reference sequence). J gave up 4 bases and V 5 bases, and 3 bases lay outside the gene matches. The whole variable domain, filled in from reference TRBV7-7 and TRBJ2-5, reads GAGVSQSPRYKVTKRGQDVTLRCDPISSHATLYWYQQALGQGPEFLTYFNYEAQPDKSGLPSDRFSAERPEGSISTLTIQRTEQRDSAMYRCASSPGTGETQYFGPGTRLLVL.